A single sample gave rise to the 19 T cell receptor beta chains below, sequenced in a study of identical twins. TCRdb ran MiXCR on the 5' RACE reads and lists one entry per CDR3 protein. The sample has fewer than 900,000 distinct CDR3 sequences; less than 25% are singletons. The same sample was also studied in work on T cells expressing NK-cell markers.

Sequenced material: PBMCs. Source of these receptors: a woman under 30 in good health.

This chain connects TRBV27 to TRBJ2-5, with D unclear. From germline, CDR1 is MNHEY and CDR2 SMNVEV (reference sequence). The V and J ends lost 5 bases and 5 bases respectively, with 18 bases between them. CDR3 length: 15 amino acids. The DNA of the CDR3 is TGTGCCAGCAGTCCCCCCGGTGGCCCTGTGGAGACCCAGTACTTC. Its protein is CASSPPGGPVETQYF.

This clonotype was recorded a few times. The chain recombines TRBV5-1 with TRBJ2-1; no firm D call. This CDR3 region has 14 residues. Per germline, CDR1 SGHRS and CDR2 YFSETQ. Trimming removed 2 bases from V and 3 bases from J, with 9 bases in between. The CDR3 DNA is TGCGCCAGCAGCTTAGGTCCTTACTACAATGAGCAGTTCTTC. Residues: CASSLGPYYNEQFF.

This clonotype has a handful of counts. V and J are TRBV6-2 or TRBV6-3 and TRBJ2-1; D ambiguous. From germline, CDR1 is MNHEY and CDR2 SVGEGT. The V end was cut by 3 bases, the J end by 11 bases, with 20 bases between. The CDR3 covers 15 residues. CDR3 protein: CASSYGSTTTEKQFF. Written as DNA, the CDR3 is TGTGCCAGCAGTTATGGTAGCACGACCACCGAGAAGCAGTTCTTC.

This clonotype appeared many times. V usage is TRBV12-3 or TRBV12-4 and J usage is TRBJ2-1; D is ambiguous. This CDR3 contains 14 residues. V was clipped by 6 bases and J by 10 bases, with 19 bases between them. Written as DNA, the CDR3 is TGTGCCAGCAGACCTACCTCGACTTTCGGGGAGCAGTTCTTC. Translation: CASRPTSTFGEQFF.

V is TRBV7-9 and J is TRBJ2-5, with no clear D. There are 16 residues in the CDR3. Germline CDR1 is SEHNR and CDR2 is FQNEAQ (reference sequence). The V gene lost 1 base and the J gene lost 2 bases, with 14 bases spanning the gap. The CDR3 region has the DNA TGTGCCAGCAGCTTAGGCTTTAAGACTGGACAAGAGACCCAGTACTTC. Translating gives CASSLGFKTGQETQYF.

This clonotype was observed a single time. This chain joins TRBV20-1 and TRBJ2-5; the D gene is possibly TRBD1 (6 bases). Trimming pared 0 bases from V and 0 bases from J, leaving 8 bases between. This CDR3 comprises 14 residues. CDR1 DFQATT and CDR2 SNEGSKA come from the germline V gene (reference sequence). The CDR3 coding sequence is TGCAGTGCTAGAGACGGACAGAACCAAGAGACCCAGTACTTC. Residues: CSARDGQNQETQYF.

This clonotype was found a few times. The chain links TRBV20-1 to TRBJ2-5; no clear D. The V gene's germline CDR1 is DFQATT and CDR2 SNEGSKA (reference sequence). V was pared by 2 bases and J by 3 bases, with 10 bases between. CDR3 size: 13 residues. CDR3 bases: TGCAGTGCTAGACTTGGCGTTAAAGAGACCCAGTACTTC. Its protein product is CSARLGVKETQYF.

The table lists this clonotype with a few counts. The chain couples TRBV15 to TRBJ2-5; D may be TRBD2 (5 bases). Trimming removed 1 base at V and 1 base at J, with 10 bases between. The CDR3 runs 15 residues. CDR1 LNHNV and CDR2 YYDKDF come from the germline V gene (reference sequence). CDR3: CATSRVKGVQETQYF. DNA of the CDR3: TGTGCCACCAGCAGAGTCAAGGGAGTCCAAGAGACCCAGTACTTC.

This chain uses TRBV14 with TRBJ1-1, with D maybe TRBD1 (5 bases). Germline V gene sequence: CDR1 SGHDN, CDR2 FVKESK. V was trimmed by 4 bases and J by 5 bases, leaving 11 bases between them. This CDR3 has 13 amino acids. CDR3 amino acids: CASSPFKGTEAFF. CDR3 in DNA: TGTGCCAGCAGCCCATTTAAGGGGACTGAAGCTTTCTTT.

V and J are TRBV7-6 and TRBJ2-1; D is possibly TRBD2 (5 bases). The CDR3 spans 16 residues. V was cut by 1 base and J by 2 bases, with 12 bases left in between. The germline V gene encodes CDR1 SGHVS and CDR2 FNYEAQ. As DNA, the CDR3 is TGTGCCAGCAGCTTAGGGTCGGGGTTCCCCTACAATGAGCAGTTCTTC. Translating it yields CASSLGSGFPYNEQFF.

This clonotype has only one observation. CDR3 residues: CASSPAGLPTFFGGRVNEQFF. As DNA, the CDR3 is TGTGCCAGCAGTCCTGCGGGACTCCCGACCTTCTTTGGGGGGAGAGTCAATGAGCAGTTCTTC. The V gene is TRBV2, the J gene TRBJ2-1; tentative D call: TRBD2 (6 bases). The CDR3 runs 21 residues. The V gene's germline CDR1 is SNHLY and CDR2 FYNNEI. The V and J ends lost 5 bases and 6 bases respectively, with 35 bases between them.

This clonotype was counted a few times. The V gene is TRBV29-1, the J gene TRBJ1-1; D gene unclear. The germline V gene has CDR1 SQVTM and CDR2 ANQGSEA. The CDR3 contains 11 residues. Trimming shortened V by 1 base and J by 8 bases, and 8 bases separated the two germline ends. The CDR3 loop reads CSVEGRDEAFF. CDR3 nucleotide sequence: TGCAGCGTTGAAGGGCGCGACGAAGCTTTCTTT.

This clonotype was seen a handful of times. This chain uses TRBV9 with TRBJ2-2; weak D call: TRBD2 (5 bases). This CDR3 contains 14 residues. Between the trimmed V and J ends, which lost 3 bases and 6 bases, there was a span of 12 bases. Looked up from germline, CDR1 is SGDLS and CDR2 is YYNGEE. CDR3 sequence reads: CASSGGKGSGELFF. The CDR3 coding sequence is TGTGCCAGCAGCGGAGGGAAAGGATCCGGGGAGCTGTTTTTT.

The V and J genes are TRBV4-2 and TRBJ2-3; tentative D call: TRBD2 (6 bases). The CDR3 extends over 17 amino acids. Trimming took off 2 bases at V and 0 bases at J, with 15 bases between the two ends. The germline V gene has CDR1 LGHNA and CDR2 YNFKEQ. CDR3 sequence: CASSQLMPGLSTDTQYF. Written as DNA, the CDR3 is TGTGCCAGCAGCCAACTGATGCCGGGACTTAGCACAGATACGCAGTATTTT.

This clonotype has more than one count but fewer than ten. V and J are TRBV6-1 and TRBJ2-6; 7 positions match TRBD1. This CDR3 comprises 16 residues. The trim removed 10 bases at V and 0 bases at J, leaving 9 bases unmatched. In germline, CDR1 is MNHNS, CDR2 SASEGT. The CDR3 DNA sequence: TGTGCCACCAGAGGGGACAGCCCCTCTGGGGCCAACGTCCTGACTTTC. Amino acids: CATRGDSPSGANVLTF.

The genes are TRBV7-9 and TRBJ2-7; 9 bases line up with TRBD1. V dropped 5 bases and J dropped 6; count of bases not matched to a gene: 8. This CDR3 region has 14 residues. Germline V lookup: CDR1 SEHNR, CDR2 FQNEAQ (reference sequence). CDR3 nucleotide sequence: TGTGCCAGCAGCCTCGACAGGGGGGCCGGCGAGCAGTACTTC. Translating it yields CASSLDRGAGEQYF.

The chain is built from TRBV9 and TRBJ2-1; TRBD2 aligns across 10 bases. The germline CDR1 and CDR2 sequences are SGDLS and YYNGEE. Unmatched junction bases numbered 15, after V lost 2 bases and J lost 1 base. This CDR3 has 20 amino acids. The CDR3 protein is CASSVRAEGLAYLSYNEQFF. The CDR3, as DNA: TGTGCCAGCAGCGTCCGAGCCGAGGGACTAGCGTACCTATCCTACAATGAGCAGTTCTTC.

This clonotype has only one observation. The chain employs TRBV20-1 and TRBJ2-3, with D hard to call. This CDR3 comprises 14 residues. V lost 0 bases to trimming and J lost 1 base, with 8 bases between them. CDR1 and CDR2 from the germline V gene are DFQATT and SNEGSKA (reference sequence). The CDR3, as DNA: TGCAGTGCTAGAGATTGGCAGGGCACAGATACGCAGTATTTT. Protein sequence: CSARDWQGTDTQYF.

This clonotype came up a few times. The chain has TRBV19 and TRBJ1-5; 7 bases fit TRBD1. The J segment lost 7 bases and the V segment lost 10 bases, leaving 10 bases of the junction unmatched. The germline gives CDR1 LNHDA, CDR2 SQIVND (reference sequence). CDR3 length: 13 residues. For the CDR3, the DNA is TGTGCCAATGAAGACAGGGAGGAACAGCCCCAGCATTTT. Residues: CANEDREEQPQHF.